Below are 10 T cell receptor beta chains sequenced from a single sample in a study of blood T cell repertoires in COVID-19. Sequencing used immunoSEQ multiplex PCR; TCRdb keeps in-frame clones, though not all of them. The table has a few hundred thousand clones, 90% seen once; the top ten hold less than 2%. Sequences were obtained from PBMCs or T cells enriched from blood (not recorded which). The receptor set was obtained from a woman aged 18-29 years with acute COVID-19.

The chain is built from TRBV18 and TRBJ1-2; 7 bases map to TRBD1. CDR1 KGHSH and CDR2 LQKENI come from the germline V gene. CDR3 length equals 15 residues. The trim removed 3 bases at V and 0 bases at J, leaving 4 bases unmatched. CDR3 loop: CASSPGTVSNYGYTF. CDR3 coding DNA: TGTGCCAGCTCACCCGGGACAGTATCTAACTATGGCTACACCTTC.

V and J are TRBV19 and TRBJ1-1; D is ambiguous. The V gene lost 3 bases and the J gene lost 0 bases, with 11 bases spanning the gap. This CDR3 region has 15 residues. CDR1 is LNHDA and CDR2 is SQIVND in the germline V gene (reference sequence). The CDR3 here is CASSIWHTMNTEAFF. CDR3 in DNA: TGTGCCAGTAGTATCTGGCACACTATGAACACTGAAGCTTTCTTT. Supplemented by reference TRBV19 and TRBJ1-1, the full variable domain reads DGGITQSPKYLFRKEGQNVTLSCEQNLNHDAMYWYRQDPGQGLRLIYYSQIVNDFQKGDIAEGYSVSREKKESFPLTVTSAQKNPTAFYLCASSIWHTMNTEAFFGQGTRLTVV.

The chain combines TRBV6-5 with TRBJ2-7; D may be TRBD1 (6 bases). CDR1 is MNHEY, CDR2 SVGAGI, per germline. The CDR3 has 13 residues. The CDR3 region has the DNA TGTGCATCGACTGCAGGGGCTTATCTCGAGCAGTACTTC. Its translation is CASTAGAYLEQYF.

This clone was seen once. This chain links TRBV5-1 with TRBJ2-1, with TRBD2 identical over 8 bases. V lost 5 bases and J lost 5; bases outside the gene matches: 6. Germline-derived CDR1 and CDR2 are SGHRS and YFSETQ. The CDR3 spans 14 residues. This CDR3 reads CASRLFSGNNEQFF. The CDR3 DNA follows: TGCGCCAGCAGATTATTTAGCGGGAACAATGAGCAGTTCTTC.

V gene TRBV28 combines with J gene TRBJ2-7; TRBD2 agrees at 10 bases. The germline V gene encodes CDR1 MDHEN and CDR2 SYDVKM. The J segment lost 2 bases and the V segment lost 4 bases, leaving 17 bases of the junction unmatched. The CDR3 spans 19 residues. In nucleotides, the CDR3 is TGTGCCAGCAGTTCCCCCGGGCTAGCGGGGGAAATAGAGGCCTACGAGCAGTACTTC. It encodes CASSSPGLAGEIEAYEQYF.

This rearrangement joins TRBV16 to TRBJ1-5, with D maybe TRBD1 (6 bases). The CDR3 sequence is 15 residues long. The germline V and J ends were trimmed by 0 bases and 4 bases, with 10 bases remaining between them. Germline CDR1 is KGHSY and CDR2 is FQNENV. The CDR3 region has the DNA TGTGCCAGCAGCCAATCCGGGACATTTAATCAGCCCCAGCATTTT. Protein product: CASSQSGTFNQPQHF.

This clone came up once. The V call is TRBV6-4, the J call TRBJ2-1; maybe TRBD2 (5 bases). The germline V and J ends were trimmed by 0 bases and 7 bases, with 16 bases remaining between them. CDR1 and CDR2 from the germline V gene are MRHNA and SNTAGT. This CDR3 is built from 16 residues. CDR3 bases: TGTGCCAGCAGTGACTCCGGCTGGCCTCGAGGGAATGAGCAGTTCTTC. Its protein is CASSDSGWPRGNEQFF.

The CDR3 DNA reads TGTGCCAGCAGCTTGGGACGGGGGAATTCACCCCTCCACTTT. Its translation: CASSLGRGNSPLHF. The rearrangement joins TRBV5-4 to TRBJ1-6, with D possibly being TRBD1 (5 bases). Germline-derived CDR1 and CDR2 are SGHNT and YYREEE (reference sequence). Trimming took 0 bases from V and 7 from J, leaving 8 bases between them. CDR3 length: 14 amino acids. Full variable domain (remainder filled in from reference TRBV5-4 and TRBJ1-6): ETGVTQSPTHLIKTRGQQVTLRCSSQSGHNTVSWYQQALGQGPQFIFQYYREEENGRGNFPPRFSGLQFPNYSSELNVNALELDDSALYLCASSLGRGNSPLHFGNGTRLTVT.

This clone was detected once. The chain uses TRBV7-2 and TRBJ2-7; TRBD2 is a possible D gene (6 bases). V was pared by 3 bases and J by 1 base, with 13 bases between. The CDR3 is 15 residues long. CDR1 is SGHTA and CDR2 is FQGNSA in the germline V gene. CDR3 bases: TGTGCCAGCAGCTTGGGCCCGCGGGGTTCCTACGAGCAGTACTTC. Translated, it gives CASSLGPRGSYEQYF.

The rearrangement joins TRBV5-1 to TRBJ1-1; D is unresolved. The germline V and J ends were trimmed by 0 bases and 1 base, with 13 bases remaining between them. The CDR3 runs 16 residues. From germline, CDR1 is SGHRS and CDR2 YFSETQ. The DNA for the CDR3 is TGCGCCAGCAGCTTGGCCGGACTCCTGGGGAACACTGAAGCTTTCTTT. It codes for CASSLAGLLGNTEAFF. Drawing the rest from reference TRBV5-1 and TRBJ1-1, the complete variable domain is KAGVTQTPRYLIKTRGQQVTLSCSPISGHRSVSWYQQTPGQGLQFLFEYFSETQRNKGNFPGRFSGRQFSNSRSEMNVSTLELGDSALYLCASSLAGLLGNTEAFFGQGTRLTVV.